There are many counts of the clone carrying this T cell receptor (beta chain). Using unique molecular identifiers, the investigators prepared the TCRbeta library. MiXCR, run by TCRdb on the PCR reads, gives a single entry per CDR3 protein. The sample has roughly 500,000 distinct CDR3 sequences, about 10% seen once; the top ten hold around 2%. This entry is derived from a study of T-cell reconstitution after alpha-beta-depleted transplantation in children. This CDR3 comprises 17 residues. The V gene's germline CDR1 is LGHDT and CDR2 YNNKEL (reference sequence). The ends were cut back, 0 bases at V and 0 bases at J, with 14 bases in the middle.

The chain joins TRBV3-1 to TRBJ1-1, with no clear D. The receptor's source is a child aged 2 to 10 with inherited bone marrow failure, due to receive a stem cell transplant. The specimen was PBMCs, collected before TCRalphabeta/CD19-depleted stem cell transplant. The chain's CDR3 is CASSQEGQDWMNTEAFF. CDR3 bases: TGTGCCAGCAGCCAAGAAGGCCAGGACTGGATGAACACTGAAGCTTTCTTT.